This TCR beta chain was recovered during a study of T cells after posttransplantation cyclophosphamide. General observations from the study: Recipient CMV seropositivity and CMV reactivation strongly tracked TRB clonality. Skin or GI-infiltrating T cells shared few TRB sequences with blood.

On the day of bone marrow donation, the related graft donor provided peripheral blood. Sequenced by immunoSEQ multiplex PCR; TCRdb stores in-frame clones only, minus some. This sample has about 47,000 clones, with 92% found just once. As to this clone: Its target is unknown.

This receptor was taken from a woman aged 45-59 years in good health and a related stem cell transplant donor. Sequencing input: PBMCs.

CDR3 in DNA: TGTGCCAGCAGCTTAGCGGGGACAGTGAACACTGAAGCTTTCTTT. Its protein product is CASSLAGTVNTEAFF. The chain employs TRBV7-8 and TRBJ1-1, with 7 bases matching TRBD1. The CDR3 is 15 residues long. V lost 0 bases to trimming and J lost 0 bases; unmatched junction nucleotides: 1. The germline CDR1 and CDR2 sequences are SGHVS and FQNEAQ. Drawing the rest from reference TRBV7-8 and TRBJ1-1, the complete variable domain is GAGVSQSPRYKVAKRGQDVALRCDPISGHVSLFWYQQALGQGPEFLTYFQNEAQLDKSGLPSDRFFAERPEGSVSTLKIQRTQQEDSAVYLCASSLAGTVNTEAFFGQGTRLTVV.